The TCR beta chain under discussion was sequenced for a study of metastatic and nonmetastatic thyroid tumors. Study-wide context: Across peripheral blood and tumor or nodule tissue samples taken from malignant and benign thyroid patients, the repertoires were compared with one another.

A note on this clone: The antigen is undetermined.

Broader study findings: Versus benign nodules, malignant thyroid tumors reportedly had significantly higher TCR beta diversity, in blood and tumor.

In the authors' methods: CDR3 was compared across clinicopathological groups, and the resulting differences were used to build a distant-metastasis classifier for papillary thyroid cancer. TCRdb re-clonotyped the PCR reads through MiXCR. TCRdb's processing, not the authors' own work, is the source of the V and J calls. Of over 50,000 clones listed, almost 30% were seen once; the top ten hold around 15%. Thyroid surgery was performed in patients who had received no treatment beforehand. Trimming took 3 bases from V and 14 from J; bases not matched to a gene: 3. The V gene's germline CDR1 is ENHRY and CDR2 SYGVKD. This CDR3 spans 12 amino acids.

This receptor was taken from a female donor with papillary thyroid cancer or a benign thyroid nodule (not recorded which). Some clones in this sample may be carry-over from other donors' samples. Sequencing was done on a sample of blood. The V and J genes are TRBV10-3 and TRBJ2-1; 11 bases are a match to TRBD1. The CDR3 loop reads CAISETGQGEFF. Here the CDR3 DNA reads TGTGCCATCAGTGAAACGGGACAGGGGGAGTTCTTC.